Given below is one TCR beta chain in context. Antigen unknown. This sample is drawn from a study of cytomegalovirus exposure and HLA in healthy donors. On the study more broadly: It was reported in a later analysis that the same platform had been used for the roughly 130 validation repertoires as for the 550 to 750 first-cohort repertoires. General study findings and limits: Reports indicated that the classifier achieved high specificity and sensitivity in diagnosing cytomegalovirus status. The study flagged roughly 150 TCR beta chains as cytomegalovirus-associated.

V trimming: 9 bases; J trimming: 4 bases; junction bases outside the gene matches: 14. Germline V gene lookup returns CDR1 LNHDA and CDR2 SQIVND (reference sequence). The CDR3 has 16 amino acids. Donors were drawn from the 120-subject validation cohort, separate from the approximately 640-subject first cohort. TCRdb keeps only in-frame clones here, not all; method: immunoSEQ multiplex PCR. The sample carries under 250,000 clones, more than 75% recorded once. The V gene is TRBV19, the J gene TRBJ1-2, with TRBD1 matching over 10 bases. Sequenced: PBMCs. The TCR comes from a woman younger than 30 in good health and CMV-seropositive. The CDR3 sequence is CASFPGQGPRGYGYTF. The CDR3 region has the DNA TGTGCCAGCTTCCCGGGACAGGGGCCAAGAGGCTATGGCTACACCTTC.